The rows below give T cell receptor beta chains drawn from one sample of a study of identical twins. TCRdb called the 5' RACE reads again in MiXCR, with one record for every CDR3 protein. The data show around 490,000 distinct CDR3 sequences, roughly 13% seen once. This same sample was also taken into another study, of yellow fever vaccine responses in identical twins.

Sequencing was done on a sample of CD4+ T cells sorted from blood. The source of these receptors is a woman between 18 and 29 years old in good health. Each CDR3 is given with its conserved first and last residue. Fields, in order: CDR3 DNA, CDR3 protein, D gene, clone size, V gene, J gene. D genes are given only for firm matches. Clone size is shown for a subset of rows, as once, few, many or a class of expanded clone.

TGTGCCAGCAGCCAAGCGGGACTAGCTTACAATGAGCAGTTCTTC	CASSQAGLAYNEQFF	TRBD2	few	TRBV14	TRBJ2-1
TGTGCCAGCAGTTACGGGGACAGGGACAGCGGGGAGCTGTTTTTT	CASSYGDRDSGELFF	TRBD1	NA	TRBV6-5	TRBJ2-2
TGCGCCAGCAGCCCCAGACAGGGAGGGAACACTGAAGCTTTCTTT	CASSPRQGGNTEAFF	TRBD1	NA	TRBV10-1	TRBJ1-1
TGTGCCACCAGCAGAGATCGTGGAACAGGGAGAGTCCAAGAAGAGACCCAGTACTTC	CATSRDRGTGRVQEETQYF	NA	NA	TRBV15	TRBJ2-5
TGTGCCAGCAGCCACTACAGGGGGTTAGCGGGGGGAGCCTACGAGCAGTACTTC	CASSHYRGLAGGAYEQYF	TRBD2	few	TRBV14	TRBJ2-7
TGTGCCAGCAGTGAACAGGGTACTAGCACAGATACGCAGTATTTT	CASSEQGTSTDTQYF	NA	few	TRBV6-1	TRBJ2-3
TGTGCCAGCAGAGGGACGGTAAACACTGAAGCTTTCTTT	CASRGTVNTEAFF	NA	many	TRBV6-1	TRBJ1-1
TGTGCCAGCAGCACAAAGACCGAGTACGAGCAGTACTTC	CASSTKTEYEQYF	NA	NA	TRBV7-9	TRBJ2-7
TGTGCCAGTTCGGGGCGCTCTCAATCTCATGAGCAGTTCTTC	CASSGRSQSHEQFF	NA	NA	TRBV6-2/TRBV6-3	TRBJ2-1
TGTGCCAGCACTCCTCTTCAGGAGCAGTTCTTC	CASTPLQEQFF	NA	NA	TRBV2	TRBJ2-1
TGTGCCAGCAGCTTAGCGAGGACTAGCGCCACAGATACGCAGTATTTT	CASSLARTSATDTQYF	TRBD2	few	TRBV7-9	TRBJ2-3
TGTGCCAGCAGTCCTCGTCCGTCCCAGGATGAGCAGTTCTTC	CASSPRPSQDEQFF	NA	NA	TRBV6-4	TRBJ2-1
TGTGCCTGGAGCGGGACGGCCATGAATCAGCCCCAGCATTTT	CAWSGTAMNQPQHF	NA	NA	TRBV30	TRBJ1-5
TGCAGCCTGCGGACAGGCCCCTACGAGCAGTACTTC	CSLRTGPYEQYF	TRBD1	NA	TRBV29-1	TRBJ2-7
TGTGCCAGCAGTTACAGGGCGGGAGGCTCCTACGAGCAGTACTTC	CASSYRAGGSYEQYF	TRBD2	few	TRBV6-5	TRBJ2-7
TGTGCCAGCAGTTACATGGGGACAGCCTCCTACGAGCAGTACTTC	CASSYMGTASYEQYF	TRBD1	NA	TRBV6-2/TRBV6-3	TRBJ2-7
TGTGCCAGCACCGGGGCGAACACTGAAGCTTTCTTT	CASTGANTEAFF	NA	NA	TRBV6-1	TRBJ1-1
TGTGCCAGCAGCGTAGGTCTCGGGAGGGACGGGGAGCTGTTTTTT	CASSVGLGRDGELFF	TRBD2	NA	TRBV9	TRBJ2-2
TGTGCCACCGGGACAGGTAGCACAGATACGCAGTATTTT	CATGTGSTDTQYF	TRBD1	NA	TRBV10-3	TRBJ2-3
TGTGCCAGCGAGCGGGGGGGTAGCACAGATACGCAGTATTTT	CASERGGSTDTQYF	TRBD2	many	TRBV4-2	TRBJ2-3
TGTGCCAGCAGCTTAGGGGCCGGGACAGGGAACACTGAAGCTTTCTTT	CASSLGAGTGNTEAFF	TRBD1	few	TRBV7-9	TRBJ1-1
TGCGCCAGCAGCCCGGGACAGTGGAGCAATCAGCCCCAGCATTTT	CASSPGQWSNQPQHF	TRBD1	many	TRBV5-1	TRBJ1-5
TGTGCCACCAGTGATTTGACCAAGCAGTACTTC	CATSDLTKQYF	NA	few	TRBV24-1	TRBJ2-7
TGTGCCAGTAGTATGAACGGACTCTACGAGCAGTACTTC	CASSMNGLYEQYF	NA	NA	TRBV19	TRBJ2-7
TGTGCCAGCAGTGCCTCCGGGACAAGAAAATACGAGCAGTACTTC	CASSASGTRKYEQYF	NA	NA	TRBV28	TRBJ2-7
TGTGCCAGCAGCATCTATGGCACAGATACGCAGTATTTT	CASSIYGTDTQYF	NA	few	TRBV7-2	TRBJ2-3
TGCAGTGCTAGAGTTCCGTCAGATACGCAGTATTTT	CSARVPSDTQYF	NA	NA	TRBV20-1	TRBJ2-3
TGTGCCTGGAGTGTAATGGGACAGGGGCGCTACGAGCAGTACTTC	CAWSVMGQGRYEQYF	TRBD1	NA	TRBV30	TRBJ2-7
TGTGCCAGCAGTTCGGGGACCGGGGAGCTGTTTTTT	CASSSGTGELFF	NA	many	TRBV25-1	TRBJ2-2
TGTGCCAGCAGCGCTGAGCAGGGGGCAGAGGAGCAGTTCTTC	CASSAEQGAEEQFF	TRBD1	NA	TRBV11-3	TRBJ2-1